The TCR beta chain described here comes from a study of T cells expressing NK-cell markers. Study-wide background: Investigators obtained TCR beta repertoires from sorted CD3+CD56+NKG2C+, CD3+CD56+NKG2C- and CD3+CD56-NKG2C+ T cells. Findings and limits, study-wide: HCMV specificity of the expanded NKG2C+ T cell clones was not established.

Comment on this clonotype: What it binds is not known.

TCRdb re-called the 5' RACE reads, yielding one record per CDR3 amino acid sequence without DNA. The listing contains some 340,000 distinct CDR3 sequences. The CDR3 is made up of 13 amino acids. From germline, CDR1 is DFQATT and CDR2 SNEGSKA (reference sequence). The clonotype originates from a man between 18 and 69 years old in good health. J is TRBJ1-2 and V is TRBV20-1; lacking DNA, the TRBD1 call made by TCRdb goes unchecked. The specimen sequenced was blood T cells: a sorted CD56 or NKG2C T cell subset, CD4+ or CD8+ T cells, or bulk PBMC T cells (not recorded which). CDR3 loop: CSARGVAGYGYTF.